The 15 T cell receptor beta chains below come from one sample, sequenced in a study of OX40 agonist ivuxolimab in advanced cancers. Sequenced by immunoSEQ multiplex PCR; TCRdb stores in-frame clones only, minus some. The table records tens of thousands of clones, 92% of them present only once. Sequences were derived from CD4+ or CD8+ T cells sorted from blood, sampled in a trial of the OX40 agonist ivuxolimab. The source is an adult with an advanced solid tumor such as melanoma, head and neck, liver or kidney cancer.

The chain links TRBV7-9 to TRBJ2-5, with 11 bases identical to TRBD1. Trimming took 8 bases from V and 7 from J; bases not matched to a gene: 6. CDR3 size: 13 residues. The germline V gene has CDR1 SEHNR and CDR2 FQNEAQ (reference sequence). The CDR3 protein is CASQGQGVVTQYF. The CDR3 DNA reads as TGTGCCAGCCAGGGACAGGGGGTGGTGACCCAGTACTTC.

This clone was detected once. The J gene is TRBJ2-7, the V gene TRBV16; 8 positions agree with TRBD2. Per the germline V gene, CDR1 is KGHSY and CDR2 is FQNENV. CDR3 length: 15 residues. V dropped 4 bases and J dropped 0; count of bases not matched to a gene: 5. The CDR3 sequence is CASSPTSGPSYEQYF. The CDR3 nucleotides read TGTGCCAGCAGCCCTACTAGCGGACCCTCCTACGAGCAGTACTTC.

V usage is TRBV28 and J usage is TRBJ2-1; the D is unclear. The CDR3 spans 15 residues. The V gene's germline CDR1 is MDHEN and CDR2 SYDVKM. V dropped 4 bases and J dropped 1 base, with 11 bases sitting between them. This CDR3 reads CASSSELVSYNEQFF. In DNA, the CDR3 is TGTGCCAGCAGTTCAGAGTTGGTATCCTACAATGAGCAGTTCTTC.

The V and J genes are TRBV6-5 and TRBJ2-7, with 7 nucleotides matching TRBD2. This CDR3 is 14 amino acids long. Germline-derived CDR1 and CDR2 are MNHEY and SVGAGI. J lost 3 bases, V lost 2 bases, and 4 bases had no gene match. The CDR3 bases are TGTGCCAGCAGTTACGGCGGGGGAAGCTACGAGCAGTACTTC. Amino acid sequence: CASSYGGGSYEQYF.

The chain uses TRBV29-1 and TRBJ1-2; no reliable D call. The CDR3 runs 10 residues. The germline V gene has CDR1 SQVTM and CDR2 ANQGSEA. V lost 5 bases and J 5 bases, leaving 6 bases between the germline ends. The CDR3: CSVPGYGYTF. CDR3 bases: TGCAGCGTTCCAGGATATGGCTACACCTTC.

The chain has TRBV4-2 and TRBJ2-2, with D maybe TRBD2 (5 bases). V dropped 0 bases and J dropped 6 bases, with 17 bases sitting between them. The CDR3 is made up of 17 amino acids. CDR1 LGHNA and CDR2 YNFKEQ come from the germline V gene. The CDR3 here is CASSQDFEGTNPGELFF. The CDR3 nucleotides read TGTGCCAGCAGCCAAGATTTCGAGGGTACAAACCCCGGGGAGCTGTTTTTT.

The chain couples TRBV10-2 to TRBJ2-7; D perhaps matches TRBD2 (5 bases). Between the trimmed V and J ends, which lost 4 bases and 7 bases, there was a span of 11 bases. The CDR3 covers 12 residues. Germline V CDR1 and CDR2: WSHSY, SAAADI. CDR3 loop: CASSGLRAEQYF. The CDR3 DNA sequence: TGCGCCAGCAGTGGATTGAGGGCTGAGCAGTACTTC.

The rearrangement links TRBV27 to TRBJ2-2; TRBD2 matches at 11 bases. In germline, CDR1 is MNHEY, CDR2 SMNVEV (reference sequence). The CDR3 loop spans 17 amino acids. The V and J ends lost 5 bases and 7 bases, in that order; junction bases with no gene match: 12. CDR3 sequence reads: CASSRLAGFRLDGELFF. DNA for the CDR3: TGTGCCAGCAGTCGACTAGCGGGATTTCGGTTGGACGGGGAGCTGTTTTTT.

V and J are TRBV28 and TRBJ2-7; D is unresolved. The ends were cut back, 2 bases at V and 2 bases at J, with 13 bases in the middle. Germline CDR1 is MDHEN and CDR2 is SYDVKM. CDR3 length: 15 amino acids. The CDR3 DNA is TGTGCCAGCAGTTTAGGTTGGGCCCAACCCTACGAGCAGTACTTC. Amino acids: CASSLGWAQPYEQYF.

V and J are TRBV9 and TRBJ2-1; 10 positions match TRBD2. The germline gives CDR1 SGDLS, CDR2 YYNGEE. CDR3 size: 15 residues. V was pared by 4 bases and J by 2 bases, with 3 bases of the junction left unmatched. The CDR3 nucleotides read TGTGCCAGCAGCAGTACTAGCGGGACCTACAATGAGCAGTTCTTC. Its protein product is CASSSTSGTYNEQFF.

This chain uses TRBV9 with TRBJ2-7; D might be TRBD1 (5 bases). V dropped 0 bases and J dropped 5 bases, with 6 bases sitting between them. This CDR3 region has 12 residues. Germline loops: CDR1 SGDLS, CDR2 YYNGEE. The CDR3 loop is CASSVGQNEQYF. CDR3 DNA sequence: TGTGCCAGCAGCGTAGGACAGAACGAGCAGTACTTC.

The V gene is TRBV6-5, the J gene TRBJ2-7; possibly TRBD1 for D (5 bases). Germline CDR1 and CDR2: MNHEY and SVGAGI. V lost 0 bases to trimming and J lost 3 bases, with 9 bases between them. The length of the CDR3 is 14 residues. CDR3 nucleotides: TGTGCCAGCAGTTACTCAGGGGCAGTCTACGAGCAGTACTTC. Residues: CASSYSGAVYEQYF.

The rearrangement joins TRBV4-1 to TRBJ2-7; D not certain. Germline V gene sequence: CDR1 MGHRA, CDR2 YSYEKL. The CDR3 loop spans 12 amino acids. V lost 3 bases to trimming and J lost 6 bases, with 9 bases between them. DNA for the CDR3: TGCGCCAGCAGCCAGGACGTAGGCGAGCAGTACTTC. This translates into CASSQDVGEQYF.

A single count supports this clone. V is TRBV6-5 and J is TRBJ2-1; tentatively, D is TRBD2 (6 bases). CDR1 is MNHEY and CDR2 is SVGAGI in the germline V gene. The V and J ends lost 6 bases and 10 bases respectively, with 22 bases between them. CDR3 length equals 15 residues. The DNA for the CDR3 is TGTGCCAGCAGCCCCGGGACTGGTCGTAAAGTGGAGCAGTTCTTC. It translates to CASSPGTGRKVEQFF.

This rearrangement joins TRBV7-9 to TRBJ1-1; TRBD1 aligns across 7 bases. The CDR3 sequence is 16 residues long. V lost 2 bases and J lost 0; bases outside the gene matches: 6. The germline V gene encodes CDR1 SEHNR and CDR2 FQNEAQ (reference sequence). The CDR3 nucleotides read TGTGCCAGCAGCTTAACGGGACAGAGTATGAACACTGAAGCTTTCTTT. Its translation is CASSLTGQSMNTEAFF.